This T cell receptor (beta chain) was documented in a study of STAT3 mutations in large granular lymphocyte leukemia. Study-level results: In T-cell large granular lymphocyte leukemia, about half of patients showed multiple immunodominant subclonotypes. No sample exists from the first appearance of each clone. Persisting codominant clonotypes may have hidden a small pathogenic clone. After therapy, about 35% of the 18 patients switched clonotypes, all new clones STAT3 wild type.

Germline V gene lookup returns CDR1 GTSNPN and CDR2 SVGIG (reference sequence). This CDR3 comprises 15 residues. This clone was picked up a small number of times. What it binds is not known. Clones were sequenced by immunoSEQ multiplex PCR, and TCRdb holds only the in-frame ones, with some missing. In the table there are approximately 11,000 clones, 65% to 90% of which are singletons. Sequenced: peripheral blood mononuclear cells. V usage is TRBV30 and J usage is TRBJ1-6; the D is unclear. This TCR came from a man older than 75 with T-cell large granular lymphocyte leukemia. Some clones in this sample may be carry-over from other donors' samples. The CDR3 is CASTPDESYNSPLHF. The CDR3 DNA sequence: TGTGCTTCTACCCCCGATGAGTCCTATAATTCACCCCTCCACTTT. Filled out from reference TRBV30 and TRBJ1-6, the complete variable domain reads SQTIHQWPATLVQPVGSPLSLECTVEGTSNPNLYWYRQAAGRGLQLLFYSVGIGQISSEVPQNLSASRPQDRQFILSSKKLLLSDSGFYLCASTPDESYNSPLHFGNGTRLTVT.